The subject of this entry is one T cell receptor (beta chain). The specificity of this receptor is unknown. Base qualities are not provided; no much larger clone lies one nucleotide away. In Seattle, one collaborating source enrolled patients while the infection was active and tracked those patients longitudinally over the course of disease. The collaborating institutions used their own protocols to collect whole blood in K2EDTA tubes. Collaborator samples were shipped for TCRbeta analysis as frozen whole blood, isolated PBMCs, or DNA extracted from either sample type. TCRbeta CDR3 regions were amplified from genomic DNA by means of the immunoSEQ Assay, a bias-controlled multiplex PCR. For the original study's pipeline: Nucleated cell counts per sample were estimated from amplification of reference gene primers within the assay. To quantify the absolute abundance of each unique TCRbeta CDR3 rearrangement, sequence reads were collapsed and filtered. Productive Simpson clonality was computed per sample as the square root of Simpson's diversity index over productive rearrangements. TCRdb retrieved this table from immuneACCESS and kept in-frame rearrangements only. Not all clones are present; in checked studies, unresolved V genes account for under half, and no reason is known for the remainder. D and trimming come from the DNA, and the V and J calls and clone size come from that table. The sample table contains about 270,000 clones; only one count was recorded for 70% to 90% of them. Jointly, the top ten make up approximately 12% of the sample.

This specimen comes from a study of blood T cell repertoires in COVID-19 (dated by TCRdb to about 2020). About the investigation overall: The collaborator samples originated in the United States, Italy and Spain and spanned the acute and convalescent phases of COVID-19. The material from the prospective study consisted of cDNA or gDNA derived from T cells, B-cell-depleted T cells, or PBMCs. The dataset comprised deeply sampled blood TCRbeta repertoires from subjects exposed to, actively infected with, or recovered from COVID-19. The repertoires were released in a freely available public database meant as a resource for research on the immune response to SARS-CoV-2. The samples were drawn from two sources: the first 160 participants of the ongoing ImmuneRACE study, and 1,254 subjects contributed by 6 global collaborators. A de-identified subject ID, COVID-19 status, age in years and sex were almost always included in the sample metadata. HLA class I and class II types, where available, came from metadata supplied by the sample provider rather than from assay-based typing. Study-wide conclusions, independent of this receptor: The quantity of clinical and demographic metadata differed by source and by participant and was supplied without curation.

Including cysteine and phenylalanine, the CDR3 has 15 amino acids. Only the CDR3 region is kept as DNA, spanning 45 bases read in frame from base 1. Reading the germline V gene (reference sequence) gives CDR1 MNHEY and CDR2 SMNVEV. A distance of 15 bases separates the germline ends of V and J, which lose 5 bases and 2 bases respectively. Recombination connected TRBV27 to TRBJ1-2, with the D gene not confidently named. Sequencing was carried out using peripheral blood. This TCR was recovered from a woman under 40 with COVID-19, enrolled during active disease. The CDR3 region: CASSASHQANYGYTF. The sequence in DNA is TGTGCCAGCAGTGCCTCCCACCAGGCCAACTATGGCTACACCTTC.